This is a list of T cell receptor beta chains from one sample in a study of shared clonotypes between healthy human individuals. Data came from immunoSEQ multiplex PCR; TCRdb stores just in-frame clones and leaves some out. The sample lists around 700,000 clones, around 73% seen once, with 1.5% to 2% in the top ten. Sample: memory CD4+ T cells sorted from blood. Receptor source: a woman younger than 45 in good health. Both conserved end residues are part of each CDR3. The order of the fields is clone size, V gene, D gene, J gene, CDR3 length, CDR3 DNA, CDR3 protein. The D gene is left open where the match is weak. The size field is filled for only some rows; it gives once, few, many or a size class.

clone size: NA
V gene: TRBV4-1
D gene: TRBD2
J gene: TRBJ2-7
CDR3 length: 20
CDR3 DNA: TGCGCCAGCAGCCAAGGTCCCCAGCGGACTAGCGGGAGGGCCTTATACGAGCAGTACTTC
CDR3 protein: CASSQGPQRTSGRALYEQYF

clone size: NA
V gene: TRBV6-6
D gene: NA
J gene: TRBJ2-7
CDR3 length: 11
CDR3 DNA: TGTGCCAGCAGTTACGGGTGGGAGCAGTACTTC
CDR3 protein: CASSYGWEQYF

clone size: NA
V gene: TRBV7-7
D gene: NA
J gene: TRBJ2-7
CDR3 length: 15
CDR3 DNA: TGTGCCAGCTCTCAGGCCTCCGGGACCAGGTACGAGCAGTACTTC
CDR3 protein: CASSQASGTRYEQYF

clone size: NA
V gene: TRBV10-3
D gene: NA
J gene: TRBJ2-7
CDR3 length: 13
CDR3 DNA: TGTGCCATCAGTGACGGGACGCCCTACGAGCAGTACTTC
CDR3 protein: CAISDGTPYEQYF

clone size: NA
V gene: TRBV7-7
D gene: TRBD1
J gene: TRBJ2-5
CDR3 length: 13
CDR3 DNA: TGTGCCAGCAGCCATGGACAGGATGGGGCCCAGTACTTC
CDR3 protein: CASSHGQDGAQYF

clone size: NA
V gene: TRBV5-1
D gene: NA
J gene: TRBJ2-3
CDR3 length: 15
CDR3 DNA: TGCGCCAGCAGCTTTACTGGACTTCGCACAGATACGCAGTATTTT
CDR3 protein: CASSFTGLRTDTQYF

clone size: medium-sized
V gene: TRBV18
D gene: NA
J gene: TRBJ2-7
CDR3 length: 17
CDR3 DNA: TGTGCCAGCTCACCACCGGTCTGGGACGGCGCTTATCCCGAGCAGTACTTC
CDR3 protein: CASSPPVWDGAYPEQYF

clone size: NA
V gene: TRBV7-9
D gene: TRBD1
J gene: TRBJ2-3
CDR3 length: 15
CDR3 DNA: TGTGCCAGCAGCGTCGGGGACAGGGGTGCAGATACGCAGTATTTT
CDR3 protein: CASSVGDRGADTQYF

clone size: many
V gene: TRBV28
D gene: TRBD2
J gene: TRBJ2-7
CDR3 length: 14
CDR3 DNA: TGTGCCAGCAGCCCCGGGACTAGAACGGGCGAGCAGTACTTC
CDR3 protein: CASSPGTRTGEQYF

clone size: NA
V gene: TRBV28
D gene: TRBD1
J gene: TRBJ1-5
CDR3 length: 15
CDR3 DNA: TGTGCCAGCAGTTTCTTGGACAGGGTCAATCAGCCCCAGCATTTT
CDR3 protein: CASSFLDRVNQPQHF

clone size: NA
V gene: TRBV14
D gene: NA
J gene: TRBJ1-4
CDR3 length: 15
CDR3 DNA: TGTGCCAGCAGCCAAGACGAACATTCGGGGGCCCAGGGTATTTTT
CDR3 protein: CASSQDEHSGAQGIF

clone size: NA
V gene: TRBV5-1
D gene: TRBD1
J gene: TRBJ2-1
CDR3 length: 16
CDR3 DNA: TGCGCCAGCAGCGGCTCAACAGGGGGCTCCTACAATGAGCAGTTCTTC
CDR3 protein: CASSGSTGGSYNEQFF

clone size: few
V gene: TRBV11-2
D gene: NA
J gene: TRBJ2-2
CDR3 length: 13
CDR3 DNA: TGTGCCAGCAGCCTTCAGCGGACCGGGGAGCTGTTTTTT
CDR3 protein: CASSLQRTGELFF

clone size: NA
V gene: TRBV25-1
D gene: NA
J gene: TRBJ2-1
CDR3 length: 15
CDR3 DNA: TGTGCCAGCACAGTGGGACGCCGAATCTACAATGAGCAGTTCTTC
CDR3 protein: CASTVGRRIYNEQFF

clone size: once
V gene: TRBV15
D gene: TRBD2
J gene: TRBJ2-4
CDR3 length: 16
CDR3 DNA: TGTGCCACCAGCAGTACCTTGGGACTAGTTTCGTCCATTCAGTACTTC
CDR3 protein: CATSSTLGLVSSIQYF

clone size: NA
V gene: TRBV7-9
D gene: NA
J gene: TRBJ2-7
CDR3 length: 12
CDR3 DNA: TGTGCCAGCCTTACACGACACGACGAGCAGTACTTC
CDR3 protein: CASLTRHDEQYF

clone size: NA
V gene: TRBV6-1
D gene: NA
J gene: TRBJ2-7
CDR3 length: 13
CDR3 DNA: TGTGCCAGCAGTGGGATGCGGGACAACGAGCAGTACTTC
CDR3 protein: CASSGMRDNEQYF

clone size: NA
V gene: TRBV5-6
D gene: TRBD1
J gene: TRBJ1-2
CDR3 length: 14
CDR3 DNA: TGTGCCAGCAGCTTGGGAGACAGGGACTATGGCTACACCTTC
CDR3 protein: CASSLGDRDYGYTF

clone size: once
V gene: TRBV5-1
D gene: NA
J gene: TRBJ1-3
CDR3 length: 14
CDR3 DNA: TGCGCCAGCAGCTTGGGGTCCACTAGGGACACCATATATTTT
CDR3 protein: CASSLGSTRDTIYF

clone size: once
V gene: TRBV30
D gene: NA
J gene: TRBJ2-7
CDR3 length: 15
CDR3 DNA: TGTGCCTGGAGTCACCCGGGAAAAGGGGACTACGAGCAGTACTTC
CDR3 protein: CAWSHPGKGDYEQYF